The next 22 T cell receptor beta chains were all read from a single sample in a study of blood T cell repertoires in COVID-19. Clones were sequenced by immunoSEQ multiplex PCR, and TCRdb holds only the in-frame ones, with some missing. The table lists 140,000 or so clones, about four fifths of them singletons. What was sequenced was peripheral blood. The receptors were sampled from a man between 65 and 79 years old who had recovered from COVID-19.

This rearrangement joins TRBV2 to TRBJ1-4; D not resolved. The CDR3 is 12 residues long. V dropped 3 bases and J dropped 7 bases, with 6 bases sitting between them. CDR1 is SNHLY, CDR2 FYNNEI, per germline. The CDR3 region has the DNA TGTGCCAGCAGTGAGGGCTTTGAAAAACTGTTTTTT. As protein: CASSEGFEKLFF.

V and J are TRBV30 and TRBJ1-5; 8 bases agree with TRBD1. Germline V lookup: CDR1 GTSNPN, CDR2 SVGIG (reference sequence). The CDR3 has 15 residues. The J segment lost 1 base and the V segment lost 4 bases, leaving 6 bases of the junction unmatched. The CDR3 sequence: CAWTTGGKSNQPQHF. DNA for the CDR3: TGTGCCTGGACCACAGGGGGAAAAAGCAATCAGCCCCAGCATTTT.

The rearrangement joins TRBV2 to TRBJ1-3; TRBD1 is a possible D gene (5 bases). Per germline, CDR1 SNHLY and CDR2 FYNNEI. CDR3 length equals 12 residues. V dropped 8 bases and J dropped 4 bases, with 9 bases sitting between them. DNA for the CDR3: TGTGCCAGCCAGGGTTTCGGAAACACCATATATTTT. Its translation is CASQGFGNTIYF.

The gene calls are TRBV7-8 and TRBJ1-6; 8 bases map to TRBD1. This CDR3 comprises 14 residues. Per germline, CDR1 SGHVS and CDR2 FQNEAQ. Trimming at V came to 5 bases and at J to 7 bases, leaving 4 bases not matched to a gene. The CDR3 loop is CASSTDRVNSPLHF. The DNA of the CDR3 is TGTGCCAGCAGCACGGACAGGGTGAATTCACCCCTCCACTTT.

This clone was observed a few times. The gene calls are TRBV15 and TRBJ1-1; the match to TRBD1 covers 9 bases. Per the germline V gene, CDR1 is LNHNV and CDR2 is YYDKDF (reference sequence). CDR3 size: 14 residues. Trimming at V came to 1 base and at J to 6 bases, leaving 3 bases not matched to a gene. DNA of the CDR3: TGTGCCACCAGCAGAGTTGGGACAGGGTCTGAAGCTTTCTTT. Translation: CATSRVGTGSEAFF.

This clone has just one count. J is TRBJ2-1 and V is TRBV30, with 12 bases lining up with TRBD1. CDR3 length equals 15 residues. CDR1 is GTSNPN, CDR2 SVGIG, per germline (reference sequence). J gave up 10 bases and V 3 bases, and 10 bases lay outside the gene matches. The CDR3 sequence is CAWSVPGQGAGEQFF. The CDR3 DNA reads TGTGCCTGGAGCGTACCGGGACAGGGGGCAGGGGAGCAGTTCTTC.

The CDR3 loop reads CASSRGLLETQYF. DNA for the CDR3: TGTGCCAGCAGCCGCGGGCTTCTGGAGACCCAGTACTTC. The J gene is TRBJ2-5, the V gene TRBV12-3 or TRBV12-4; weak D call: TRBD2 (5 bases). CDR3 length equals 13 residues. V was shortened by 6 bases and J by 5 bases, with 13 bases between the two germline ends.

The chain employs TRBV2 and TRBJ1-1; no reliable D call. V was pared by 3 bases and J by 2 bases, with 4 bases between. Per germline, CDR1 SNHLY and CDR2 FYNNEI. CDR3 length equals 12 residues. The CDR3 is CASSDTNTEAFF. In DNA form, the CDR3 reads TGTGCCAGCAGTGACACTAACACTGAAGCTTTCTTT.

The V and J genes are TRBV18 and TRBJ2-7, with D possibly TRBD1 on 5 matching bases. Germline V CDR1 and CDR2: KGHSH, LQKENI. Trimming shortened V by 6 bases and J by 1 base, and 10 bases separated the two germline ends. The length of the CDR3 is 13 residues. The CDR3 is CASSQGSSYEQYF. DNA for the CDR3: TGTGCCAGCTCTCAGGGCTCTTCCTACGAGCAGTACTTC.

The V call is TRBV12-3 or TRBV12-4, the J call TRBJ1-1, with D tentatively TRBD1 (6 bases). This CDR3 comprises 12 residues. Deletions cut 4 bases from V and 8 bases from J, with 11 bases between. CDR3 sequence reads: CASSSQGPEAFF. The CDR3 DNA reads TGTGCCAGCAGTTCACAGGGCCCGGAAGCTTTCTTT.

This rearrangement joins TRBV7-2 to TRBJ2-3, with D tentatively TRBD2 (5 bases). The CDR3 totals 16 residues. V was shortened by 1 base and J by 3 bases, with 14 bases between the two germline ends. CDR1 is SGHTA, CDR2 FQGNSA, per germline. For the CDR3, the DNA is TGTGCCAGCAGCTTAGTCGGGGTGCGGGCGACAGATACGCAGTATTTT. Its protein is CASSLVGVRATDTQYF.

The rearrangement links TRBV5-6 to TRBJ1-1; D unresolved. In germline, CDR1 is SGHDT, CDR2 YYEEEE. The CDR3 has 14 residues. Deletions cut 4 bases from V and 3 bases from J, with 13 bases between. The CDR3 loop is CASSDYSPYTEAFF. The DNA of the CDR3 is TGTGCCAGCAGCGATTACAGCCCCTACACTGAAGCTTTCTTT.

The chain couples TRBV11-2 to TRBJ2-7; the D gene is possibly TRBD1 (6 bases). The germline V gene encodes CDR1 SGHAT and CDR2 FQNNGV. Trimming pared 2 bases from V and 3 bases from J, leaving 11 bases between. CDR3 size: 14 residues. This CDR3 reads CASSLQGFLYEQYF. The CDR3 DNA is TGTGCCAGCAGCTTACAGGGGTTTCTCTACGAGCAGTACTTC. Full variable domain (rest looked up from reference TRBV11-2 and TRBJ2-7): EAGVAQSPRYKIIEKRQSVAFWCNPISGHATLYWYQQILGQGPKLLIQFQNNGVVDDSQLPKDRFSAERLKGVDSTLKIQPAKLEDSAVYLCASSLQGFLYEQYFGPGTRLTVT.

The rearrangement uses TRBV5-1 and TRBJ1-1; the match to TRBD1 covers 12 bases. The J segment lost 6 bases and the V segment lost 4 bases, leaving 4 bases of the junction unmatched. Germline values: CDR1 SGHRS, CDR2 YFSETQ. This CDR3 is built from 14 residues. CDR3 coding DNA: TGCGCCAGCAGCCCGGGACAGGGGGCTTCTGAAGCTTTCTTT. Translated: CASSPGQGASEAFF.

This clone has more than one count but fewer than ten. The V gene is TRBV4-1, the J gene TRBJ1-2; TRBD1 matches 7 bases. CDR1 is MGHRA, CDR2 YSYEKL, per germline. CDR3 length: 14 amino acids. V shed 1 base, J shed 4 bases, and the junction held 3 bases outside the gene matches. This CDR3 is CASSQAAGGYGYTF. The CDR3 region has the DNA TGCGCCAGCAGCCAAGCCGCAGGGGGCTATGGCTACACCTTC.

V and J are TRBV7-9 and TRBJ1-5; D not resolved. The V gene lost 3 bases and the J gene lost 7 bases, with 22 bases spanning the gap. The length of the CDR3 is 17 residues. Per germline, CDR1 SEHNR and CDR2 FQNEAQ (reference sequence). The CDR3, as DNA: TGTGCCAGCAGCTTTTTTCGGGAGGACGAGGTCTTGCAGCCCCAGCATTTT. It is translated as CASSFFREDEVLQPQHF.

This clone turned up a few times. The CDR3 region has the DNA TGCGCCAGCAGTGACAGGGTAGAAACCGGGGAGCTGTTTTTT. Amino acids: CASSDRVETGELFF. The chain employs TRBV10-1 and TRBJ2-2, with a weak D call TRBD1 (5 bases). The CDR3 covers 14 residues. Germline loops: CDR1 WNHNN, CDR2 SYGVQD (reference sequence). V gave up 3 bases and J gave up 5 bases, with 10 bases separating them.

The CDR3 region is CAWSTTWDRAYEQYF. CDR3 nucleotide sequence: TGTGCCTGGAGTACCACCTGGGACAGGGCCTACGAGCAGTACTTC. This sequence joins TRBV30 and TRBJ2-7; the match to TRBD1 covers 9 bases. Per germline, CDR1 GTSNPN and CDR2 SVGIG (reference sequence). The V and J ends lost 2 bases and 2 bases, in that order; junction bases with no gene match: 7. The CDR3 extends over 15 amino acids.

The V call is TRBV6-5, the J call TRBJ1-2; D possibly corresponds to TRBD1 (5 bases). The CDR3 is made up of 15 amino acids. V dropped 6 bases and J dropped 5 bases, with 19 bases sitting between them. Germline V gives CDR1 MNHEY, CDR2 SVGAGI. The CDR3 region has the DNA TGTGCCAGCAGGACCATAGGCAGGGAAACGTATGGCTACACCTTC. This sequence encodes CASRTIGRETYGYTF.

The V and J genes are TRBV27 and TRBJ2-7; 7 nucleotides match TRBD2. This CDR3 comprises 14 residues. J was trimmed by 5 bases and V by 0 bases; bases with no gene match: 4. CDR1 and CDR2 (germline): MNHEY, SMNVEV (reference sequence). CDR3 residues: CASSLSTSANEQYF. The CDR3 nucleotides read TGTGCCAGCAGTTTATCAACTAGCGCGAACGAGCAGTACTTC.

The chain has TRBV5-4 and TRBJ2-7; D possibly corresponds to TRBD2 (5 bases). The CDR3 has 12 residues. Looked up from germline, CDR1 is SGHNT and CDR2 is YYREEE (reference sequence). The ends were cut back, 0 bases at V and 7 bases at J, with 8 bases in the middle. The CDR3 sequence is CASSLGGGEQYF. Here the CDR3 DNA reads TGTGCCAGCAGCTTGGGAGGAGGTGAGCAGTACTTC.

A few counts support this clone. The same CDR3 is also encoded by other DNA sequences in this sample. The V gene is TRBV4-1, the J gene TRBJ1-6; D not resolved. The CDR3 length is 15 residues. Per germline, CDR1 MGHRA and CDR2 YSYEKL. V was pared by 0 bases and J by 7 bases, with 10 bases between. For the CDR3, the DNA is TGCGCCAGCAGCCAAGATGGTTCGGGGAATTCACCCCTCCACTTT. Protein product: CASSQDGSGNSPLHF.